This TCR beta chain was retrieved from a study of cytomegalovirus exposure and HLA in healthy donors. The germline CDR1 and CDR2 sequences are SGHNT and YYREEE (reference sequence). V lost 3 bases, J lost 4 bases, and 11 bases stayed unmatched. The length of the CDR3 is 16 residues. Vbeta (60) and Jbeta (13) primers were used in the PCR. Clones were sequenced by immunoSEQ multiplex PCR, and TCRdb holds only the in-frame ones, with some missing. The table has 150,000 to 200,000 clones, roughly 87% seen once; the top ten hold 0.2% to 0.3%. Worth noting for this clone: No antigen is known for it.

Findings and caveats of the study: The study recorded 164 TCR beta chains that were cytomegalovirus-associated. 87-base-pair reads could not separate some V segments, including TRBV6-2 and TRBV6-3.

The chain recombines TRBV5-4 with TRBJ2-5; 8 nucleotides line up with TRBD1. The sample taken for sequencing was PBMCs. The sequence derives from a girl under two years old in good health and CMV-seronegative. DNA for the CDR3: TGTGCCAGCAGCTACAAACTTCGACAGGGGAGAGAGACCCAGTACTTC. This sequence encodes CASSYKLRQGRETQYF. Filled out from reference TRBV5-4 and TRBJ2-5, the complete variable domain reads ETGVTQSPTHLIKTRGQQVTLRCSSQSGHNTVSWYQQALGQGPQFIFQYYREEENGRGNFPPRFSGLQFPNYSSELNVNALELDDSALYLCASSYKLRQGRETQYFGPGTRLLVL.